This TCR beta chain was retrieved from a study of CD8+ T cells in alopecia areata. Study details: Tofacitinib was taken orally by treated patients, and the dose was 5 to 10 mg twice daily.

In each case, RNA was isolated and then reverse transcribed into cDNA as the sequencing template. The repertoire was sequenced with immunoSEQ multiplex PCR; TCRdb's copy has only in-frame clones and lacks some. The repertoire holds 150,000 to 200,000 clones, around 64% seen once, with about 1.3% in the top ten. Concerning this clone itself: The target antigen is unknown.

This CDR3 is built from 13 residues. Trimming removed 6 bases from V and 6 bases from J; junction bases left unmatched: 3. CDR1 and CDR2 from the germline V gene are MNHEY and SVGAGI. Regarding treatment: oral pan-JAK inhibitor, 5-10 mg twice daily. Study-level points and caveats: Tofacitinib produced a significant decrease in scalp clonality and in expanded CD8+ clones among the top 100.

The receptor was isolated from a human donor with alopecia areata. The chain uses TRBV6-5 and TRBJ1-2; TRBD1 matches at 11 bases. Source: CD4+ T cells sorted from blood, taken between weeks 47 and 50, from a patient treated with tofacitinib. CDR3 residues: CASSPDRGHGYTF. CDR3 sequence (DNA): TGTGCCAGCAGCCCGGACAGGGGGCATGGCTACACCTTC.